Listed here is a single T cell receptor beta chain. The antigen this receptor binds is unknown. Base quality data are lacking; no much larger clone is found one base away. These data originate in a study of cytomegalovirus exposure and HLA in healthy donors (dated by TCRdb to 2015 to 2018). Concerning the study at large: In an earlier analysis of around 540 of the donors, approximately 300 Gb of sequence data and some 120 million unique TCR beta sequences from about 179 million T cells were reported. An early release covering roughly 580 HLA-typed donors comprised roughly 300 gigabases of sequencing data and tens of millions of unique TCR sequences. Of the approximately 370 genotyped donors, less than 85% were placed in the genetic ancestry cluster associated with self-reported Caucasian donors. The aim of the study was to test whether cataloging public T cell receptors could identify signatures of past pathogen exposure. The study profiled the T cell repertoires of under 700 subjects by immunosequencing and related them to cytomegalovirus serostatus. Besides the first cohort of 666 subjects, a separate validation cohort made up of 120 different subjects was used. To predict cytomegalovirus infection status, the study combined high-throughput TCR immunosequencing, statistical association of individual TCRs with disease status, and machine learning. A later analysis re-analyzed previously published TCR beta repertoires from 650 to 800 donors and added high-resolution HLA genotyping to study TCR occurrence patterns. Rather than using new phenotypic data, the later analysis identified candidate immune exposures from TCR beta sequences and from how often those sequences occurred across donors. An earlier analysis of fewer than 700 of the donors applied high-throughput TCR beta sequencing to assess whether each TCR beta V gene segment acted as functional or pseudogenic. Donor age, sex, ethnicity and CMV serostatus were collected together with the repertoire data. In a later genetic analysis, genome-wide SNP genotypes for about 60% of the 666 donors were used, and that subset was treated as a discovery cohort. Every discovery cohort repertoire had been produced on one sequencing platform. HLA typing covered class I and class II loci at four-digit resolution. Typing coverage varied by locus: about 620-640 donors for A, B, C, DRB1 and DQB1; 522 for DQA1; approximately 570 for DPA1; approximately 490 for DPB1. Several DR-DQ haplotypes were treated as single units for association and clustering because of strong linkage in the cohort. Among 300 to 500 genotyped donors of the cohort, an average of around 220,000 unique TCR beta nucleotide sequences was sequenced per donor, of which roughly 18% were non-productive.

Libraries were prepared through the immunoSEQ multiplex PCR assay. The multiplex PCR relied on a mix of 60 forward primers for TCR Vbeta segments and 13 reverse primers for TCR Jbeta segments. The CDR3 region of rearranged TCR beta genes was amplified from genomic DNA with a multiplex PCR assay. On the Illumina HiSeq System, the amplified TCR beta libraries were sequenced as 87-base-pair reads. The authors' analysis ran thus. Across the 670 or so repertoires, a later analysis counted some 81 million unique TCR beta chains, around 11 million of which were shared by at least two donors. To remove PCR and sequencing errors, raw reads were error-corrected and collapsed into unique sequences using a nearest-neighbor algorithm that merged closely related sequences. CDR3 sequences were aligned to IMGT reference sequences to assign V, D and J gene segments. For a sequence to be retained, at least a six-nucleotide match to both a V gene segment and a J gene segment was required. Rearrangements were called productive when the CDR3 lacked stop codons and stayed in frame with V and J; all others were non-productive. Following IMGT convention, CDR3 was defined as the stretch from the second conserved V-encoded cysteine to the conserved J-encoded phenylalanine. The earlier analysis of 587 of the donors excluded sequences that lacked an unambiguous match to a single V gene segment. An earlier analysis of some 500 of the donors classified V segments as functional when productive rearrangements were above 56.7% and as segregating when the standard deviation between donors was above 5%. To diagnose cytomegalovirus status from the catalog of TCR beta chain sequences, a statistical classification framework was built. In a later analysis, TCR nucleotide sequences were compared against IMGT/GENE-DB human TR gene sequences so that V and J genes could be assigned. A later analysis assigned CDR3 sequences and most-parsimonious VDJ recombination scenarios with the TCRdist pipeline. In a later analysis, each TCR beta chain was defined by its CDR3 amino acid sequence together with its V-gene family, and reads without a unique V-gene family were excluded. A later analysis removed over 500 highly shared, low-generation-probability nucleotide sequences to deal with suspected cross-contamination and a sequencing artifact. A later analysis calculated a clonal expansion index for each public chain from normalized within-repertoire ranks of inferred template counts. Generation probabilities in a later analysis came from a VDJ recombination model fitted to out-of-frame rearrangements, and those results were checked against IGoR. In a later analysis, hypergeometric tests were used to score TCR-TCR, TCR-HLA and TCR-CMV co-occurrence, with a repertoire-size bias correction applied to TCR pairs. False discovery rates were estimated in a later analysis by permuting HLA or CMV assignments 20 times. In a later analysis, co-occurring TCRs were grouped using DBSCAN, and TCRdist sequence similarity was added for clustering within HLA-allele-positive subsets. Repertoires with fewer than 30,000 or more than 120,000 public chains, plus five repertoires with anomalous nucleotide sharing, were excluded from co-occurrence clustering. TCRdb's version of the immuneACCESS table is confined to in-frame rearrangements and falls short of the full clone set. An unresolved V gene accounts for under half of the shortfall where checked; the remainder is of unknown origin. V and J calls and clone size come straight from that table; D and trimming were deduced from the DNA. The sample includes about 280,000 clones, with approximately 90% observed a single time. Of the sample, roughly 2% is held by the ten largest clones.

The cohort consisted of fewer than 700 healthy bone marrow donors. At the time of sampling, all cohort members were nominally healthy, though unrecorded immune exposures were likely present. The donor tested CMV seronegative and was one of the 352 seronegative cohort members. Each donor provided a peripheral blood sample, and peripheral blood mononuclear cells were used for TCR beta sequencing. Genomic DNA was extracted from the blood cell samples with the Qiagen DNeasy Blood Extraction Kit. Overall study results and their limits: The study gave a list of 150 to 200 TCR beta chains associated with cytomegalovirus. Compared with equally common non-associated chains, HLA-associated TCR beta chains in a later analysis were more clonally expanded and had lower generation probabilities. In a later analysis, TCR association rates were found to vary across HLA loci, with the most associated TCRs seen for DRB1 alleles and the fewest for HLA-C alleles. According to a later analysis, most CMV-associated TCR beta chains appeared to be HLA-restricted, and the HLA associations seemed to be driven largely by CMV exposure. A later analysis reported that several top co-occurrence clusters appeared linked to parvovirus B19, influenza, CMV and Epstein-Barr virus. Strong co-occurrence of HLA alleles, especially DR and DQ, made assigning TCR associations to individual alleles difficult. CMV serostatus was the only immune exposure information available for the cohort. The cohort was sequenced for TCR beta chains only, and without alpha or paired-chain data the features that could be detected were limited. A later genetic analysis associated a missense DCLRE1C variant with V-gene and J-gene trimming of TCR beta chains, and an independent cohort replicated the association. According to a later genetic analysis, donors in an Asian-associated ancestry cluster had fewer N-insertions in productive TCRs than the approximately 670-donor mean. Correlated functional status among segregating V segments might be attributable to linkage disequilibrium, but an unknown experimental factor could not be ruled out. The 87-base-pair reads could not distinguish some IMGT-functional V segments, including TRBV6-2 and TRBV6-3, so those segments were excluded. It was suggested by the authors that the approach could potentially be generalized to other disease states and immunological phenotypes. Presence/absence analyses assumed roughly uniform sequencing depth across donors, an assumption that may not hold. A further reported finding was that TCR beta sequences accurately predicted the HLA-A and HLA-B alleles for most subjects in the first cohort. In vitro tests confirmed that three of the cytomegalovirus-associated TCR beta chains recognize cytomegalovirus antigens. A group of highly shared sequence variants was considered likely to be a technical artifact of the sequencing pipeline. In an earlier analysis of under 600 of the donors, most TCR beta V segments were observed in productive rearrangements about 90% or about 30% of the time, broadly matching IMGT annotations. Because HLA typing was missing for some donors at each locus, association tests included only the typed subset. At a false discovery rate of 0.05, a later analysis linked 15,000 to 20,000 TCR beta sequences to specific HLA alleles. Because counts were too low, about 17 rarely observed V segments, including chromosome 9 orphons, were excluded from the earlier analysis of roughly 580 of the donors. While some public TCRs were present in many individuals, most TCR sequences turned up only very rarely across donors. The classifier was reported to diagnose cytomegalovirus status with high specificity and sensitivity in both the original cohort and the validation cohort.

The germline V gene supplies CDR1 SGHNT and CDR2 YENEEA. Unmatched junction bases come to 7, with V trimmed by 5 bases and J by 3 bases. Inclusive of the bounding cysteine and phenylalanine, the CDR3 is 14 residues long. Only CDR3 DNA remains: 42 bases, in frame from the first base. The receptor was derived from a woman aged 18-29 years in good health and CMV-seronegative. Input material: PBMCs. This chain is built from TRBV11-3 and TRBJ2-7, with 7 bases matching TRBD1. The nucleotides are TGTGCCAGCAGCCCGGGACAGCCCTTCTACGAGCAGTACTTC. Its protein is CASSPGQPFYEQYF.